This T cell receptor (beta chain) originates from a study of shared clonotypes between healthy human individuals. The repertoire was sequenced with immunoSEQ multiplex PCR; TCRdb's copy has only in-frame clones and lacks some. Of some 2.1 million clones in the sample, roughly 95% were seen once. Findings of the study overall: Between several donors, naive CD4 clonotypes were shared at a level of about 5%.

Germline V gives CDR1 MNHEY, CDR2 SVGAGI. The V and J ends lost 6 bases and 4 bases respectively, with 13 bases between them. The CDR3 is 13 amino acids. Details on this clone: The antigen is not known.

The V gene is TRBV6-5, the J gene TRBJ2-7, with a possible D match to TRBD1 (6 bases). The source material was naive CD4+ T cells sorted from blood. Described subset: CD45RA+ positively selected. The TCR was taken from a man aged 18 to 30 in good health. The CDR3 region has the DNA TGTGCCAGCAGGGGAACAGGGCGATACGAGCAGTACTTC. The encoded protein is CASRGTGRYEQYF.